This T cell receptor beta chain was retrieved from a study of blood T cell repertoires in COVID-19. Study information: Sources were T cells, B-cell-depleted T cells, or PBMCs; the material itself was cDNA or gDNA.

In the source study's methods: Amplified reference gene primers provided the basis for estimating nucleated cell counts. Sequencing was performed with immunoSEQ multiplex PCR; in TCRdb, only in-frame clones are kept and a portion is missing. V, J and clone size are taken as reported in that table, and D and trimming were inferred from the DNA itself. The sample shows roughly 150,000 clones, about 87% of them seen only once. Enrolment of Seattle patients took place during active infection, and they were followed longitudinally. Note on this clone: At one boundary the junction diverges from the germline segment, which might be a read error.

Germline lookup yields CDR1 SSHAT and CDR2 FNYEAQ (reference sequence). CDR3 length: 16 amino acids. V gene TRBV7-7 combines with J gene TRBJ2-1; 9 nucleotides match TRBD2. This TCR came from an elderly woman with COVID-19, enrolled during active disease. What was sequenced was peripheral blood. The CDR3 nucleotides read TGTGCTAGCAGCCCTAGCGGGGCAGGGATCGGTGGTGAGCAGTTCTTC. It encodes CASSPSGAGIGGEQFF.